The 13 T cell receptor beta chains given below trace back to one sample, sequenced in a study of blood T cells in healthy people across ages. Alongside a J-beta primer mix, a sample-barcoded 5' primer served in a second PCR lasting roughly 7 to 12 cycles. TCRdb re-called the 5' RACE reads through MiXCR, storing one row per CDR3 protein. The data contain about 1.8 million distinct CDR3 sequences, about 49% of them seen just once; the ten biggest clones take up about 2.1%. Sequenced sample: blood. Receptor source: a woman between 35 and 50 years old in good health.

The chain recombines TRBV7-2 with TRBJ2-5; 8 nucleotides match TRBD2. Germline CDR1 reads SGHTA; CDR2 reads FQGNSA. This CDR3 spans 14 amino acids. V shed 5 bases and J 4 bases; nucleotides not matched to a gene: 6. The CDR3 sequence is CASSPGTSSETQYF. CDR3 coding DNA: TGTGCCAGCAGCCCGGGGACTAGTTCAGAGACCCAGTACTTC.

This clonotype was counted between two and nine times. The rearrangement links TRBV6-5 to TRBJ2-3; D uncertain. Deletions cut 10 bases from V and 6 bases from J, with 11 bases between. The CDR3 consists of 11 residues. Germline assignment: CDR1 MNHEY and CDR2 SVGAGI. In DNA, the CDR3 is TGTGCCATTCGAAAAGGGGATACGCAGTATTTT. This sequence encodes CAIRKGDTQYF.

Notes on this clonotype: One junction end disagrees with the germline gene, perhaps due to a read error. The chain links TRBV2 to TRBJ2-7; 9 bases align to TRBD1. CDR3 length: 15 residues. Germline loops: CDR1 SNHLY, CDR2 FYNNEI. CDR3: CASRGPGQGSYEQYF. CDR3 DNA sequence: TGTGCTAGCAGAGGGCCTGGACAGGGGTCTTACGAGCAGTACTTC.

This chain connects TRBV12-3 or TRBV12-4 to TRBJ1-5; D is possibly TRBD1 (6 bases). The CDR3 is made up of 14 amino acids. Trimming stripped 4 bases from V and 6 bases from J, with 13 bases between. Here the CDR3 DNA reads TGTGCCAGCAGTTATGGGGGCTCGGGTCAGCCCCAGCATTTT. Translated: CASSYGGSGQPQHF.

This clonotype showed up just a few times. The chain links TRBV6-2 or TRBV6-3 to TRBJ2-7; TRBD2 matches 15 bases. The V gene's germline CDR1 is MNHEY and CDR2 SVGEGT. The CDR3 has 16 residues. The J segment lost 5 bases and the V segment lost 5 bases, leaving 7 bases of the junction unmatched. The CDR3 here is CASSTFWTSGGDEQYF. In nucleotides, the CDR3 is TGTGCCAGCAGTACCTTCTGGACTAGCGGGGGGGACGAGCAGTACTTC.

This clonotype was counted between two and nine times. The chain links TRBV7-8 to TRBJ2-5, with 8 bases lining up with TRBD1. The CDR3 is 14 amino acids. Germline V gene sequence: CDR1 SGHVS, CDR2 FQNEAQ. V gave up 7 bases and J gave up 5 bases; unmatched junction bases: 9. In DNA form, the CDR3 reads TGTGCCAGCACAAGAGGACAGGGATTGGAGACCCAGTACTTC. As protein: CASTRGQGLETQYF.

The chain links TRBV9 to TRBJ2-7; 7 bases align to TRBD2. Germline V gene sequence: CDR1 SGDLS, CDR2 YYNGEE. The CDR3 runs 14 residues. The J segment lost 3 bases and the V segment lost 0 bases, leaving 3 bases of the junction unmatched. CDR3 bases: TGTGCCAGCAGCGTAGAATGGGGGGGCTACGAGCAGTACTTC. It translates to CASSVEWGGYEQYF.

V is TRBV11-3 and J is TRBJ1-1; no definite D call. This CDR3 comprises 14 residues. Looked up from germline, CDR1 is SGHNT and CDR2 is YENEEA. Between the trimmed V and J ends, which lost 5 bases and 2 bases, there was a span of 12 bases. The CDR3 sequence is CASSTAGPNTEAFF. CDR3 in DNA: TGTGCCAGCAGCACAGCAGGACCAAACACTGAAGCTTTCTTT.

There are a few counts of this clonotype. The genes are TRBV29-1 and TRBJ2-3, with D perhaps TRBD2 (6 bases). Looked up from germline, CDR1 is SQVTM and CDR2 is ANQGSEA. Trimming stripped 3 bases from V and 12 bases from J, with 10 bases between. The CDR3 length is 10 residues. The CDR3 region is CSVEGGIQYF. The CDR3 DNA sequence: TGCAGCGTTGAGGGGGGAATACAGTATTTT.

The rearrangement uses TRBV11-2 and TRBJ2-7; D uncertain. V was trimmed by 4 bases and J by 8 bases, leaving 9 bases between them. This CDR3 is 11 amino acids long. The germline V gene has CDR1 SGHAT and CDR2 FQNNGV. The CDR3 loop is CASSSLDQQYF. DNA for the CDR3: TGTGCCAGCAGCTCGCTAGATCAGCAGTACTTC. The full variable domain, in which reference TRBV11-2 and TRBJ2-7 provide the parts outside the CDR3, is EAGVAQSPRYKIIEKRQSVAFWCNPISGHATLYWYQQILGQGPKLLIQFQNNGVVDDSQLPKDRFSAERLKGVDSTLKIQPAKLEDSAVYLCASSSLDQQYFGPGTRLTVT.

Here the CDR3 reads CASSPKGEYYGYTF. The CDR3 DNA reads TGTGCCAGCAGTCCGAAAGGGGAGTACTATGGCTACACCTTC. The rearrangement links TRBV6-5 to TRBJ1-2, with D maybe TRBD1 (5 bases). Trimming removed 5 bases at V and 3 bases at J, with 13 bases between. The germline gives CDR1 MNHEY, CDR2 SVGAGI. The CDR3 runs to 14 residues.

Only one count was recorded for this clonotype. This rearrangement joins TRBV29-1 to TRBJ2-2; D possibly corresponds to TRBD2 (5 bases). CDR3 length: 13 residues. The germline V gene encodes CDR1 SQVTM and CDR2 ANQGSEA. V lost 5 bases, J lost 5 bases, and 12 bases lay in between. CDR3: CSVYGVGTGELFF. The CDR3 nucleotides read TGCAGCGTTTACGGGGTTGGGACCGGGGAGCTGTTTTTT.

CDR3 sequence: CASSPTSKRAEAFF. The DNA for the CDR3 is TGTGCCAGCAGCCCAACCTCCAAGAGGGCTGAAGCTTTCTTT. The rearrangement links TRBV3-1 to TRBJ1-1; D remains unclear. CDR3 length: 14 amino acids. V lost 4 bases, J lost 6 bases, and 15 bases lay in between. The germline V gene has CDR1 LGHDT and CDR2 YNNKEL (reference sequence). Full variable domain (outside the CDR3, taken from reference TRBV3-1 and TRBJ1-1): DTAVSQTPKYLVTQMGNDKSIKCEQNLGHDTMYWYKQDSKKFLKIMFSYNNKELIINETVPNRFSPKSPDKAHLNLHINSLELGDSAVYFCASSPTSKRAEAFFGQGTRLTVV.